A selection of T cell receptor beta chains follows, all from one sample in a study of blood T cells in healthy people across ages. MiXCR, run by TCRdb on the 5' RACE reads, gives a single entry per CDR3 protein. The sample consists of about 930,000 distinct CDR3 sequences, about 27% of them appearing once. The sample also formed part of further work on T cells of mothers and their children.

The sample taken for sequencing was blood. Receptors originate from a woman aged 40 to 55 in good health. Both conserved end residues are part of each CDR3. The D gene is left open where the match is weak. Only part of the rows carry a size: once, few, many, or a class if the clone is expanded.

d_gene,abundance,j_gene,v_gene,CDR3aa,CDR3nt
NA,NA,TRBJ2-5,TRBV2,CASSEKSQYF,TGTGCCAGCAGTGAAAAGTCCCAGTACTTC
TRBD1,NA,TRBJ1-5,TRBV20-1,CNARNRGDSNQPQHF,TGCAATGCTAGAAACAGGGGGGATAGCAATCAGCCCCAGCATTTT
NA,many,TRBJ2-7,TRBV7-9,CASSLEEYEQYF,TGTGCCAGCAGCTTAGAGGAGTACGAGCAGTACTTC
NA,few,TRBJ1-1,TRBV5-5,CASSSSTVLNTEAFF,TGTGCCAGCAGCTCCTCGACAGTCCTGAACACTGAAGCTTTCTTT
TRBD2,few,TRBJ2-1,TRBV7-9,CASSPWGGKDEQFF,TGTGCCAGCAGCCCCTGGGGGGGGAAAGACGAGCAGTTCTTC
TRBD2,NA,TRBJ2-3,TRBV6-5,CASSPTSGPDTQYF,TGTGCCAGCAGTCCCACTAGCGGACCAGATACGCAGTATTTT
TRBD1,NA,TRBJ1-2,TRBV9,CASSVMGQDYGYTF,TGTGCCAGCAGCGTCATGGGACAGGACTATGGCTACACCTTC
NA,NA,TRBJ2-4,TRBV6-2/TRBV6-3,CASSYPTDGGAKNIQYF,TGTGCCAGCAGTTACCCGACGGACGGGGGAGCCAAAAACATTCAGTACTTC
TRBD1,NA,TRBJ1-3,TRBV20-1,CSARLLGTGNTIYF,TGCAGTGCTCGACTTCTAGGGACAGGGAACACCATATATTTT
NA,few,TRBJ1-1,TRBV28,CASRAGDRNTEAFF,TGTGCCAGCAGGGCAGGGGATAGGAACACTGAAGCTTTCTTT
TRBD1,many,TRBJ2-1,TRBV29-1,CSVGRTGALYNEQFF,TGCAGCGTAGGTCGGACAGGCGCCCTCTACAATGAGCAGTTCTTC
NA,many,TRBJ2-3,TRBV28,CASSWRSPTDTQYF,TGTGCCAGCAGTTGGAGGAGTCCCACAGATACGCAGTATTTT
NA,once,TRBJ1-4,TRBV28,CASSTPWRANEKLFF,TGTGCCAGCAGTACCCCTTGGAGGGCTAATGAAAAACTGTTTTTT
NA,few,TRBJ2-1,TRBV18,CASSPLGAGSYNEQFF,TGTGCCAGCTCACCCTTGGGGGCAGGTTCCTACAATGAGCAGTTCTTC
TRBD2,NA,TRBJ2-1,TRBV7-8,CASSLERGPHEQFF,TGTGCCAGCAGCTTGGAGCGGGGGCCCCATGAGCAGTTCTTC
NA,NA,TRBJ1-4,TRBV9,CASSVGERPREKLFF,TGTGCCAGCAGCGTAGGTGAACGGCCGAGGGAAAAACTGTTTTTT
NA,many,TRBJ2-7,TRBV4-1,CASSQDMWPGSVYEQYF,TGCGCCAGCAGCCAAGATATGTGGCCAGGGTCGGTCTACGAGCAGTACTTC
NA,many,TRBJ2-3,TRBV7-2,CASSLETRRTDTQYF,TGTGCCAGCAGCTTGGAGACAAGGAGGACAGATACGCAGTATTTT
NA,many,TRBJ2-7,TRBV29-1,CSVADLYEQYF,TGCAGCGTTGCAGACCTATACGAGCAGTACTTC
NA,NA,TRBJ1-1,TRBV6-5,CASSYQGISEAFF,TGTGCCAGCAGTTACCAGGGGATATCAGAAGCTTTCTTT
NA,many,TRBJ2-5,TRBV7-2,CASSLSGLETQYF,TGTGCCAGCAGCTTATCAGGGTTAGAGACCCAGTACTTC
TRBD2,few,TRBJ2-3,TRBV19,CASTRGSSGGTDTQYF,TGTGCCAGTACCCGAGGTAGCAGCGGGGGGACAGATACGCAGTATTTT
NA,once,TRBJ1-2,TRBV28,CASSLAQQTKHGYTF,TGTGCCAGCAGTTTAGCCCAACAGACCAAGCATGGCTACACCTTC
TRBD1,NA,TRBJ1-1,TRBV6-2/TRBV6-3,CASTMAGGRTEAFF,TGTGCCAGCACCATGGCAGGGGGCAGGACTGAAGCTTTCTTT
TRBD1,few,TRBJ1-2,TRBV6-2/TRBV6-3,CASSPGGFGTANYGYTF,TGTGCCAGCAGTCCCGGGGGATTCGGGACAGCAAACTATGGCTACACCTTC
NA,NA,TRBJ1-6,TRBV12-5,CASAAWDGDSPLHF,TGTGCTAGTGCTGCCTGGGACGGGGATTCACCCCTCCACTTT
NA,NA,TRBJ2-3,TRBV6-5,CASSFTSLATDSTDTQYF,TGTGCCAGCAGTTTCACCTCCCTAGCGACGGATAGCACAGATACGCAGTATTTT
NA,NA,TRBJ2-1,TRBV20-1,CSARDYYRAGYNEQFF,TGCAGTGCTAGAGATTACTACAGGGCTGGATACAATGAGCAGTTCTTC
TRBD2,NA,TRBJ2-3,TRBV20-1,CSASGLAGGHTQYF,TGCAGTGCTAGTGGGCTAGCGGGAGGGCATACGCAGTATTTT
TRBD2,many,TRBJ2-3,TRBV4-3,CASSQDWAGGPVRDTQYF,TGCGCCAGCAGCCAAGATTGGGCGGGAGGCCCCGTTCGGGATACGCAGTATTTT
TRBD1,NA,TRBJ2-5,TRBV27,CASRDWTGVKETQYF,TGTGCCAGCAGGGACTGGACAGGGGTTAAAGAGACCCAGTACTTC
NA,NA,TRBJ2-3,TRBV7-2,CANSLMGRGTTDTQYF,TGTGCCAACAGCTTAATGGGGCGGGGGACAACAGATACGCAGTATTTT
NA,many,TRBJ2-7,TRBV5-1,CASSLEYGRTYEQYF,TGCGCCAGCAGCTTGGAATATGGACGGACCTACGAGCAGTACTTC
NA,NA,TRBJ2-7,TRBV19,CASSHPGGPIYEQYF,TGTGCCAGTTCCCACCCCGGGGGCCCCATCTACGAGCAGTACTTC
NA,NA,TRBJ2-3,TRBV4-1,CASSQDGLSTDTQYF,TGCGCCAGCAGCCAAGACGGACTAAGCACAGATACGCAGTATTTT
NA,few,TRBJ2-3,TRBV9,CASSVEVGSSSGTQYF,TGTGCCAGCAGCGTAGAGGTTGGGTCGTCCTCCGGGACGCAGTATTTT
TRBD1,few,TRBJ2-7,TRBV7-9,CASSADRESYEQYF,TGTGCCAGCAGCGCGGACAGGGAATCCTACGAGCAGTACTTC
NA,NA,TRBJ1-4,TRBV6-5,CASSYSLDSSNEKLFF,TGTGCCAGCAGTTACTCTCTAGACAGCTCTAACGAAAAACTGTTTTTT
NA,few,TRBJ2-7,TRBV28,CAGRPSGQPEQYF,TGTGCCGGGAGGCCCTCGGGACAGCCAGAGCAGTACTTC
NA,few,TRBJ1-2,TRBV12-3/TRBV12-4,CASRSTGSYGYTF,TGTGCCAGCAGATCTACAGGTAGCTATGGCTACACCTTC
NA,few,TRBJ1-2,TRBV18,CASSPPGAGRGYGYTF,TGTGCCAGCTCACCACCGGGAGCAGGGAGAGGCTATGGCTACACCTTC
NA,NA,TRBJ1-1,TRBV2,CAIQRGTGYEAFF,TGTGCCATTCAAAGGGGTACAGGCTATGAAGCTTTCTTT